This T cell receptor (beta chain) was identified in a study of blood T cell repertoires in COVID-19 (dated by TCRdb to 2018 to 2021). About the investigation overall: Collaborator samples came from the United States, Italy and Spain and covered acute and convalescent phases of COVID-19. The material from the prospective study consisted of cDNA or gDNA derived from T cells, B-cell-depleted T cells, or PBMCs. The dataset comprised deeply sampled blood TCRbeta repertoires from subjects exposed to, actively infected with, or recovered from COVID-19. The repertoires were released in a freely available public database meant as a resource for research on the immune response to SARS-CoV-2. Samples were obtained from the ongoing ImmuneRACE study (first 160 participants) and from 1,254 subjects provided by 6 global collaborators. Sample metadata almost always included a de-identified subject ID, COVID-19 status, age in years and sex. HLA class I and class II types, where available, came from metadata supplied by the sample provider rather than from assay-based typing. The study at large found these results: Clinical and demographic metadata were provided uncurated, with the amount varying by source and participant.

This clone was seen only once. No cognate antigen has been identified for it. Base qualities were left out, and no much larger clone turns up one base away. The collaborating institutions used their own protocols to collect whole blood in K2EDTA tubes. For TCRbeta analysis, collaborator samples were shipped as frozen whole blood, as isolated PBMCs, or as DNA extracted from either sample type. The CDR3 runs 18 residues from the cysteine to the phenylalanine. Solely the CDR3 DNA is kept, with 54 bases framed from the first base. TCRbeta CDR3 regions were amplified from genomic DNA using the immunoSEQ Assay, a bias-controlled multiplex PCR. Per the source publication's procedure: Nucleated cell counts per sample were estimated from amplification of reference gene primers within the assay. Sequence reads were collapsed and filtered to measure the absolute abundance of every unique TCRbeta CDR3 rearrangement. For each sample, productive Simpson clonality was calculated as the square root of Simpson's diversity index over productive rearrangements. This is the immuneACCESS table as TCRdb keeps it, with only in-frame sequences that have V and J called. A part of the clones is gone; compared with another copy, unresolved V genes explain less than half, and the rest is unexplained. V, J and clone size derive from that table, while D and trimming were established from the DNA sequence. This sample comprises about 88,000 clones, about nine tenths of them detected only once. Roughly 15% of the sample is held by the ten biggest clonotypes.

Input material: peripheral blood. The sequence was obtained from a male donor with acute or convalescent COVID-19. Recombination linked TRBV21-1 to TRBJ2-7; the table names TRBD1, a call not compared with the DNA. TRBV21-1 is listed as a pseudogene. CDR3 reads: CASSRRGQGVEDSYEQYF. The DNA is TGTGCCAGCAGCCGCCGGGGACAGGGGGTAGAGGACTCCTACGAGCAGTACTTC.